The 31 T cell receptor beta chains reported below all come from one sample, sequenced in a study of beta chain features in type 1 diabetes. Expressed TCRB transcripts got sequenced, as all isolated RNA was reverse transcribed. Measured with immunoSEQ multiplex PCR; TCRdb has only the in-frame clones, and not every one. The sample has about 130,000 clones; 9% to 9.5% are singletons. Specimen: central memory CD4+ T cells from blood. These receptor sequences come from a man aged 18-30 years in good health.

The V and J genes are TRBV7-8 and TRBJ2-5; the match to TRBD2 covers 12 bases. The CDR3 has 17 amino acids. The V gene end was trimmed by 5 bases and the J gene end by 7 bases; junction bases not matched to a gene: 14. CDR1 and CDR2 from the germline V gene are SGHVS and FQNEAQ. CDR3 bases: TGTGCCAGCAGCCCCGGACGGACTAGCGGGGAGCTAGGGACCCAGTACTTC. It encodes CASSPGRTSGELGTQYF.

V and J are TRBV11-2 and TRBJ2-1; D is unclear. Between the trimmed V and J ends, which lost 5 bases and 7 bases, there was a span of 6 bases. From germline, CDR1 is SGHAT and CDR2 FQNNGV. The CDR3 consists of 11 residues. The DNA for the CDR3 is TGTGCCAGCAGCCCCCTTAATGAGCAGTTCTTC. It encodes CASSPLNEQFF.

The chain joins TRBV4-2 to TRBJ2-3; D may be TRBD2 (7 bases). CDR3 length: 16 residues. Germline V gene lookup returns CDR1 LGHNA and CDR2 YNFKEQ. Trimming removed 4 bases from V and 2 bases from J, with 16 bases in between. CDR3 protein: CASSPQGGGATDTQYF. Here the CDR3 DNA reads TGTGCCAGCAGCCCTCAGGGAGGGGGGGCCACAGATACGCAGTATTTT.

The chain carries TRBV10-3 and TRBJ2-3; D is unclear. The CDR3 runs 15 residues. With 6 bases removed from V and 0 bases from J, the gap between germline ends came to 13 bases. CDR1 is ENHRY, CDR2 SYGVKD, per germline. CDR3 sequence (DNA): TGTGCCATCAGACGTTTGGCTGGCAGCACAGATACGCAGTATTTT. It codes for CAIRRLAGSTDTQYF.

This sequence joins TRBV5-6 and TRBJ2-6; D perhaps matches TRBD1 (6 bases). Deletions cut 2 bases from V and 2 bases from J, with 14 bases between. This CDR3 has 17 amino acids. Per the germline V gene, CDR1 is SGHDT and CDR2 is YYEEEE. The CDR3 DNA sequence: TGTGCCAGCAGCTTCGGGTTACAGGGACCTGGGGCCAACGTCCTGACTTTC. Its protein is CASSFGLQGPGANVLTF.

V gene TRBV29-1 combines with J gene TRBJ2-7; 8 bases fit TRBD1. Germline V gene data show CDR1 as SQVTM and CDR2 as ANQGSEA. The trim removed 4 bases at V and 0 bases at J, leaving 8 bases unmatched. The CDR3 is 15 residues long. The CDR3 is CSVGQGSFSSYEQYF. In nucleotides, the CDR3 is TGCAGCGTTGGACAGGGGAGCTTCAGCTCCTACGAGCAGTACTTC.

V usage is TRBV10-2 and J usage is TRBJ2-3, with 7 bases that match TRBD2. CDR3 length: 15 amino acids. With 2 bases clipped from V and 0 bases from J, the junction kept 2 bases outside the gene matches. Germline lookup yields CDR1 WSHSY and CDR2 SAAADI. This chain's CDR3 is CASSERGDSTDTQYF. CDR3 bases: TGCGCCAGCAGTGAGCGGGGGGACAGCACAGATACGCAGTATTTT.

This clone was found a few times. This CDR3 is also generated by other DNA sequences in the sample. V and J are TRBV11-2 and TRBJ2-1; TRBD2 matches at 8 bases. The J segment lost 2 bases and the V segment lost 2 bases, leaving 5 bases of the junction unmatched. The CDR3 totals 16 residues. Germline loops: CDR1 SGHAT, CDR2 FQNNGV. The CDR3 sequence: CASSLLGGGTYNEQFF. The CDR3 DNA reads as TGTGCCAGCAGCTTATTAGGCGGGGGGACCTACAATGAGCAGTTCTTC.

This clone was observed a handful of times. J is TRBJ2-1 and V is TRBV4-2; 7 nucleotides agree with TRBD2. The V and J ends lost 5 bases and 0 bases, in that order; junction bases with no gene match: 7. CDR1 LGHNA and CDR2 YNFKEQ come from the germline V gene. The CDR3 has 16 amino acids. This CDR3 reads CASSRRGKSSYNEQFF. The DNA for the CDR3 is TGTGCCAGCAGCAGGCGGGGGAAGAGCTCCTACAATGAGCAGTTCTTC.

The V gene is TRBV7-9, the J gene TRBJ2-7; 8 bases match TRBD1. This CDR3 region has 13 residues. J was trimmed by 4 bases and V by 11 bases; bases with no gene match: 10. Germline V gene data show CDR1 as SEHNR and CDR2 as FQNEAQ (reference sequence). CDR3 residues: CAVDQGARYEQYF. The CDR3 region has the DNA TGTGCCGTGGATCAGGGGGCGCGGTACGAGCAGTACTTC.

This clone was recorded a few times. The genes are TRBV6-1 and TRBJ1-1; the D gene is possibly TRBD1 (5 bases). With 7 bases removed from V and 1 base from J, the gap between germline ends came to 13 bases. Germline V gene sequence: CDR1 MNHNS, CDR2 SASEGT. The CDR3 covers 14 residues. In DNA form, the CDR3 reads TGTGCCAGCATTTCCGGGGGGGGGAACACTGAAGCTTTCTTT. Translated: CASISGGGNTEAFF.

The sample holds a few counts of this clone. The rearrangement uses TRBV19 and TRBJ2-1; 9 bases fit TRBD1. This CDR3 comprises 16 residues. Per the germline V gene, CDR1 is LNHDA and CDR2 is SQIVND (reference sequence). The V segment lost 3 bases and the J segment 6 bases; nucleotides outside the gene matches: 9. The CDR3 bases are TGTGCCAGTAGTATGGGGGGACAGGGAGGAGGCAATGAGCAGTTCTTC. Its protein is CASSMGGQGGGNEQFF.

CDR3 nucleotide sequence: TGTGCCAGCAGCTTAAGTCTGCGGGGCACAGATACGCAGTATTTT. Protein sequence: CASSLSLRGTDTQYF. This chain connects TRBV7-9 to TRBJ2-3, with a weak D call TRBD2 (5 bases). Between the trimmed V and J ends, which lost 2 bases and 1 base, there was a span of 10 bases. The CDR3 sequence is 15 residues long. CDR1 SEHNR and CDR2 FQNEAQ come from the germline V gene (reference sequence).

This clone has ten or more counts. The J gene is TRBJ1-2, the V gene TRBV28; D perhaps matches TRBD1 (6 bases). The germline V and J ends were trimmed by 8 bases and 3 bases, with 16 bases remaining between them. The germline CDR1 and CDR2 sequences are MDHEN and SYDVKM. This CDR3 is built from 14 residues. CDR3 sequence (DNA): TGTGCCAGCCACCGGGACACCAGCGACTATGGCTACACCTTC. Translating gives CASHRDTSDYGYTF.

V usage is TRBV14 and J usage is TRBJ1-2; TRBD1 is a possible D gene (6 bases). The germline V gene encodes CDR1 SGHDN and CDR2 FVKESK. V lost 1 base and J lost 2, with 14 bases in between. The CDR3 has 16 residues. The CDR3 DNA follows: TGTGCCAGCAGCCAAGGAGGGGCCAGGGGCAACTATGGCTACACCTTC. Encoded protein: CASSQGGARGNYGYTF.

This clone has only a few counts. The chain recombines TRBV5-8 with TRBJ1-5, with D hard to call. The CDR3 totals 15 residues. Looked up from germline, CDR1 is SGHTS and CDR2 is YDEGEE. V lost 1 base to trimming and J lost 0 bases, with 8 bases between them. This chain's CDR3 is CASSLMADSNQPQHF. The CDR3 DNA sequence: TGTGCCAGCAGCTTGATGGCAGATAGCAATCAGCCCCAGCATTTT.

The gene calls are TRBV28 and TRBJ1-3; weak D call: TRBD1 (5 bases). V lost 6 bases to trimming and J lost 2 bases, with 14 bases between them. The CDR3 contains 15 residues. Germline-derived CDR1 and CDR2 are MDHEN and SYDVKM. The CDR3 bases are TGTGCCAGCAGCCCACGCGCAGGGACTGGAAACACCATATATTTT. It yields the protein CASSPRAGTGNTIYF. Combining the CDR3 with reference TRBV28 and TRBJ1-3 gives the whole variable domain DVKVTQSSRYLVKRTGEKVFLECVQDMDHENMFWYRQDPGLGLRLIYFSYDVKMKEKGDIPEGYSVSREKKERFSLILESASTNQTSMYLCASSPRAGTGNTIYFGEGSWLTVV.

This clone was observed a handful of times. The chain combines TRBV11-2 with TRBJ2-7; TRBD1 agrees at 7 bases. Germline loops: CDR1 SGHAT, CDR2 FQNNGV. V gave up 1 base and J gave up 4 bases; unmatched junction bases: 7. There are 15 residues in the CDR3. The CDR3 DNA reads TGTGCCAGCAGCTTAGGGCCAGGGGGTCAATACGAGCAGTACTTC. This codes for CASSLGPGGQYEQYF.

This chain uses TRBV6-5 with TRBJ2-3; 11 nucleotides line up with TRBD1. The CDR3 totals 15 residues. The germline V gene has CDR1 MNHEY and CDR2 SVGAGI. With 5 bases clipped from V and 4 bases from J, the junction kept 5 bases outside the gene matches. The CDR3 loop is CASSQGQGASDTQYF. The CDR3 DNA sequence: TGTGCCAGCAGTCAAGGACAGGGGGCATCAGATACGCAGTATTTT.

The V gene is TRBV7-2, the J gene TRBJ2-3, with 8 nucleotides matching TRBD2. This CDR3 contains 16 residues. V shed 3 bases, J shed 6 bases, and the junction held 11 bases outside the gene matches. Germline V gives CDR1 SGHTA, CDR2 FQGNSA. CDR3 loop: CASSFRGRGAEDTQYF. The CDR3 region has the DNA TGTGCCAGCAGCTTTAGAGGGCGGGGGGCGGAGGATACGCAGTATTTT.

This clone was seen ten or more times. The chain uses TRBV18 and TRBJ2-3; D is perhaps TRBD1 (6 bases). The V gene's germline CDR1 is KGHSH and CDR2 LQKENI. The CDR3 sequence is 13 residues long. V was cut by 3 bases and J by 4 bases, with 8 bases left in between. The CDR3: CASSPTGPDTQYF. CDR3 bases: TGTGCCAGCTCACCGACAGGCCCAGATACGCAGTATTTT.

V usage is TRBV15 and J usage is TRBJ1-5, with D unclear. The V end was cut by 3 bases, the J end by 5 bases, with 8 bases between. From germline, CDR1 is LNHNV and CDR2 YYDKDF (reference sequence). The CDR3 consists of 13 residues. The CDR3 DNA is TGTGCCACCAGCAGGTCCCGGGATCAGCCCCAGCATTTT. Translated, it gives CATSRSRDQPQHF.

CDR3 bases: TGCGCCAGCAGCTTGGACCAGCCAGGGTTTGCACCCCTCCACTTT. Translation gives CASSLDQPGFAPLHF. This chain links TRBV5-1 with TRBJ1-6; weak D call: TRBD1 (5 bases). The germline V gene encodes CDR1 SGHRS and CDR2 YFSETQ. Trimming shortened V by 0 bases and J by 11 bases, and 15 bases separated the two germline ends. This CDR3 contains 15 residues.

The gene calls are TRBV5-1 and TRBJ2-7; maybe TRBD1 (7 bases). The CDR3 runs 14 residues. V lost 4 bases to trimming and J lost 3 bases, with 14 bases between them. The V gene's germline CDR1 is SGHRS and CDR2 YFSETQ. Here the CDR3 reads CASSVRGDGYEQYF. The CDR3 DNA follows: TGCGCCAGCAGCGTCAGGGGGGACGGCTACGAGCAGTACTTC.

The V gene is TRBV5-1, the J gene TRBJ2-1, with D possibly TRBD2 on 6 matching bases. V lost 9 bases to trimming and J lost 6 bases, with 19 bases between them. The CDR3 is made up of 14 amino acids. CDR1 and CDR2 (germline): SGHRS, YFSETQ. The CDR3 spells CATRGKAEGNEQFF. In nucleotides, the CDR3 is TGCGCCACCCGAGGGAAAGCGGAGGGCAATGAGCAGTTCTTC.

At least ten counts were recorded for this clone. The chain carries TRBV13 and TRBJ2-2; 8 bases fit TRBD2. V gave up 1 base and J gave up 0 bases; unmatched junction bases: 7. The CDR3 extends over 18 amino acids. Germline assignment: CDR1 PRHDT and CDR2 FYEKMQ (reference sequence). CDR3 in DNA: TGTGCCAGCAGCTTAGTACGGGGGGGGAACGCGAACACCGGGGAGCTGTTTTTT. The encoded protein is CASSLVRGGNANTGELFF.

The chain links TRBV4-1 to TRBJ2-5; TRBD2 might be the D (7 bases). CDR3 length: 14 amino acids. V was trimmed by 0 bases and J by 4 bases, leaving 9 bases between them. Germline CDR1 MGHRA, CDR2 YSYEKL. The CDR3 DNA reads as TGCGCCAGCAGCCAAGAGAGGGGGGGAGAGACCCAGTACTTC. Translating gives CASSQERGGETQYF.

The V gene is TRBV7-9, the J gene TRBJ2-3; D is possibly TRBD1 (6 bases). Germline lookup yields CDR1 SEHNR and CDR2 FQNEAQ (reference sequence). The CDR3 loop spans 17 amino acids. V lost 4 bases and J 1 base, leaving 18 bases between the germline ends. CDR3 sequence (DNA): TGTGCCAGCAGCTCCTACCAGGGGAGCCTGCGCACAGATACGCAGTATTTT. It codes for CASSSYQGSLRTDTQYF.

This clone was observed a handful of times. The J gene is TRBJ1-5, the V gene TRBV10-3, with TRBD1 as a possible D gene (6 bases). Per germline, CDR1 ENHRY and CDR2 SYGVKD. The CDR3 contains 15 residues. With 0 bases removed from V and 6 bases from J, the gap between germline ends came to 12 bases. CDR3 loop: CAISESAGVGQPQHF. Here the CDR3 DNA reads TGTGCCATCAGTGAGTCGGCAGGGGTGGGTCAGCCCCAGCATTTT.

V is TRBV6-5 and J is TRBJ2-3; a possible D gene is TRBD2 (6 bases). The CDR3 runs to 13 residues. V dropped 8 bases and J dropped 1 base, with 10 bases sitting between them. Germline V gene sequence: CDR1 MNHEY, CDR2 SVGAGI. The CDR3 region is CASQGGGTDTQYF. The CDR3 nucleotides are TGTGCCAGCCAGGGAGGTGGCACAGATACGCAGTATTTT.

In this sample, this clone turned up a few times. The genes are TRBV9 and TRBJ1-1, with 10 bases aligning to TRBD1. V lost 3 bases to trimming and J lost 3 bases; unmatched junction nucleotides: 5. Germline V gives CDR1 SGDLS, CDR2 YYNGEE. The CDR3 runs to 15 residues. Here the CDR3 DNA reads TGTGCCAGCAGCGGACAGGGGGCGCGTTACACTGAAGCTTTCTTT. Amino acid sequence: CASSGQGARYTEAFF.